The text below deals with one TCR beta chain. This record comes from a study of cytomegalovirus exposure and HLA in healthy donors. Only in-frame clones appear in the TCRdb table, and some are missing; sequencing was by immunoSEQ multiplex PCR. The data hold over 150,000 clones, with roughly 86% observed a single time. This CDR3 contains 17 residues. Trimming shortened V by 4 bases and J by 2 bases, and 20 bases separated the two germline ends. Per germline, CDR1 MDHEN and CDR2 SYDVKM. The J gene is TRBJ2-5, the V gene TRBV28; no clear D. Sequencing was done on a sample of PBMCs. This receptor was identified in a woman aged 18-30 years in good health and CMV-seropositive. The CDR3, as DNA: TGTGCCAGCAGTTCTATTACGAATAAAGTTTCTCAAGAGACCCAGTACTTC. Amino acids: CASSSITNKVSQETQYF.